The 22 T cell receptor beta chains below all came from one sample that was sequenced in a study of cytomegalovirus exposure and HLA in healthy donors. TCRdb keeps only in-frame clones here, not all; method: immunoSEQ multiplex PCR. The sample contains 100,000 to 150,000 clones, nearly 90% of which appear only once. Sequenced: PBMCs. These receptors all stem from a woman between 18 and 29 years old in good health and CMV-seronegative.

The V call is TRBV30, the J call TRBJ2-3; 10 bases align to TRBD1. Germline lookup yields CDR1 GTSNPN and CDR2 SVGIG (reference sequence). The CDR3 spans 17 residues. After removal of 3 bases from V and 1 base from J, the junction contained 10 bases not matched to a gene. The DNA of the CDR3 is TGTGCCTGGAGGCGGTGGCCGGGGACAGGGGGCACAGATACGCAGTATTTT. Its protein is CAWRRWPGTGGTDTQYF. Filled out from reference TRBV30 and TRBJ2-3, the complete variable domain reads SQTIHQWPATLVQPVGSPLSLECTVEGTSNPNLYWYRQAAGRGLQLLFYSVGIGQISSEVPQNLSASRPQDRQFILSSKKLLLSDSGFYLCAWRRWPGTGGTDTQYFGPGTRLTVL.

This chain links TRBV10-3 with TRBJ1-5, with 9 bases identical to TRBD1. Looked up from germline, CDR1 is ENHRY and CDR2 is SYGVKD. This CDR3 is 15 amino acids long. With V trimmed by 2 bases and J by 4 bases, 3 bases remained unmatched. CDR3 in amino acids: CAISETQGANQPQHF. The CDR3 region has the DNA TGTGCCATCAGTGAGACACAGGGGGCAAATCAGCCCCAGCATTTT.

The CDR3: CASSLGAATTGELFF. CDR3 bases: TGTGCCAGTAGTTTAGGGGCCGCCACCACCGGGGAGCTGTTTTTT. The rearrangement joins TRBV19 to TRBJ2-2, with D possibly matching TRBD1 (5 bases). V lost 5 bases and J lost 4, with 14 bases in between. CDR1 and CDR2 (germline): LNHDA, SQIVND (reference sequence). The CDR3 consists of 15 residues.

V usage is TRBV6-5 and J usage is TRBJ2-7; a weak D match, TRBD2 (6 bases). V lost 6 bases, J lost 0 bases, and 15 bases lay in between. Germline V gene sequence: CDR1 MNHEY, CDR2 SVGAGI. This CDR3 contains 15 residues. CDR3 sequence: CASSPEGEASYEQYV. CDR3 bases: TGTGCCAGCAGCCCCGAAGGGGAGGCCTCCTACGAGCAGTACGTC.

This chain uses TRBV27 with TRBJ1-2; 12 nucleotides agree with TRBD1. CDR1 is MNHEY and CDR2 is SMNVEV in the germline V gene (reference sequence). The CDR3 contains 16 residues. The trim removed 6 bases at V and 6 bases at J, leaving 11 bases unmatched. CDR3 coding DNA: TGTGCCAGCAGCACCGGGACAGGGGGCGCTTGGGATGGCTACACCTTC. This gives the protein CASSTGTGGAWDGYTF.

The chain carries TRBV27 and TRBJ2-5; D may be TRBD1 (5 bases). The CDR3 spans 15 residues. V was pared by 3 bases and J by 4 bases, with 15 bases between. Germline CDR1 reads MNHEY; CDR2 reads SMNVEV (reference sequence). CDR3 in amino acids: CASSFLGDQGETQYF. CDR3 in DNA: TGTGCCAGCAGTTTCCTTGGGGATCAGGGAGAGACCCAGTACTTC.

The V and J genes are TRBV28 and TRBJ1-2; perhaps TRBD1 as D (6 bases). Germline CDR1 reads MDHEN; CDR2 reads SYDVKM. The CDR3 length is 16 residues. V was trimmed by 5 bases and J by 12 bases, leaving 28 bases between them. The CDR3 loop reads CASSPQPIGTLLIHTF. CDR3 nucleotide sequence: TGTGCCAGCAGTCCACAACCGATCGGGACACTCCTAATCCACACCTTC.

V and J are TRBV6-4 and TRBJ2-3; 8 nucleotides align to TRBD2. J lost 10 bases, V lost 0 bases, and 3 bases had no gene match. In germline, CDR1 is MRHNA, CDR2 SNTAGT. This CDR3 region has 13 residues. The CDR3 bases are TGTGCCAGCAGTGACTCAAGGGGACTAGCGCAGTATTTT. It codes for CASSDSRGLAQYF.

The rearrangement uses TRBV10-2 and TRBJ1-4, with D uncertain. Per germline, CDR1 WSHSY and CDR2 SAAADI. V was clipped by 10 bases and J by 4 bases, with 13 bases between them. This CDR3 comprises 13 residues. This CDR3 reads CATQAGFNEKLFF. Here the CDR3 DNA reads TGCGCCACCCAGGCCGGATTTAATGAAAAACTGTTTTTT.

The chain carries TRBV4-3 and TRBJ2-3, with D hard to call. Trimming stripped 2 bases from V and 0 bases from J, with 9 bases between. This CDR3 region has 15 residues. Germline CDR1 LGHNA, CDR2 YSLEER. Here the CDR3 reads CASSQSPYSTDTQYF. As DNA, the CDR3 is TGCGCCAGCAGCCAAAGCCCCTATAGCACAGATACGCAGTATTTT.

The rearrangement links TRBV30 to TRBJ2-3; tentative D call: TRBD2 (7 bases). The germline V gene has CDR1 GTSNPN and CDR2 SVGIG (reference sequence). V gave up 5 bases and J gave up 2 bases, with 14 bases separating them. CDR3 length equals 14 residues. The CDR3: CAWSPGGPTDTQYF. CDR3 nucleotides: TGTGCCTGGTCTCCGGGGGGCCCCACAGATACGCAGTATTTT.

The chain links TRBV7-9 to TRBJ2-7; a possible D gene is TRBD2 (6 bases). The CDR3 spans 13 residues. The germline CDR1 and CDR2 sequences are SEHNR and FQNEAQ (reference sequence). Trimming stripped 1 base from V and 5 bases from J, with 9 bases between. In DNA form, the CDR3 reads TGTGCCAGCAGCTTAGTCTCTAGCGACGAGCAGTACTTC. It is translated as CASSLVSSDEQYF.

The chain employs TRBV5-1 and TRBJ2-1; tentative D call: TRBD2 (5 bases). V shed 5 bases and J shed 8 bases, with 17 bases lying between them. The V gene's germline CDR1 is SGHRS and CDR2 YFSETQ. The length of the CDR3 is 14 residues. The CDR3 DNA is TGCGCCAGCAGGGCGGGTAGTAAGGATTATGAGCAGTTCTTC. Its protein is CASRAGSKDYEQFF.

The chain links TRBV27 to TRBJ1-6; D ambiguous. Germline V gives CDR1 MNHEY, CDR2 SMNVEV (reference sequence). The germline V and J ends were trimmed by 4 bases and 0 bases, with 13 bases remaining between them. This CDR3 region has 17 residues. The DNA of the CDR3 is TGTGCCAGCAGTTCTGTCGCGGGGAGCTCCTATAATTCACCCCTCCACTTT. Residues: CASSSVAGSSYNSPLHF.

The rearrangement joins TRBV6-4 to TRBJ2-1; D may be TRBD1 (6 bases). The germline gives CDR1 MRHNA, CDR2 SNTAGT. Between the trimmed V and J ends, which lost 3 bases and 3 bases, there was a span of 12 bases. The CDR3 extends over 15 amino acids. The CDR3 protein is CASSEGGQYYNEQFF. CDR3 coding DNA: TGTGCCAGCAGTGAAGGAGGACAGTACTACAATGAGCAGTTCTTC.

The rearrangement links TRBV15 to TRBJ1-5; D possibly corresponds to TRBD1 (5 bases). Germline CDR1 LNHNV, CDR2 YYDKDF (reference sequence). This CDR3 has 16 amino acids. V dropped 6 bases and J dropped 1 base, with 16 bases sitting between them. In DNA, the CDR3 is TGTGCCACCAGACCTTTCGGGGAGGGGAGCAATCAGCCCCAGCATTTT. As protein: CATRPFGEGSNQPQHF.

CDR3 bases: TGTGCCAGCAGTTTCGAGGGGGTTGGCTACACCTTC. Protein sequence: CASSFEGVGYTF. V and J are TRBV28 and TRBJ1-2, with D maybe TRBD1 (6 bases). The CDR3 consists of 12 residues. V lost 3 bases, J lost 7 bases, and 9 bases lay in between. The germline V gene encodes CDR1 MDHEN and CDR2 SYDVKM.

This chain uses TRBV7-6 with TRBJ1-5; 8 bases map to TRBD1. Germline CDR1 is SGHVS and CDR2 is FNYEAQ. The CDR3 consists of 15 residues. With 5 bases clipped from V and 6 bases from J, the junction kept 9 bases outside the gene matches. The CDR3 sequence: CASSRGAGGVQPQHF. The CDR3 nucleotides are TGTGCCAGCAGCAGAGGGGCAGGGGGCGTTCAGCCCCAGCATTTT.

The gene calls are TRBV30 and TRBJ1-6, with a tentative D call TRBD1 (5 bases). The CDR3 runs to 15 residues. Deletions cut 3 bases from V and 14 bases from J, with 23 bases between. The V gene's germline CDR1 is GTSNPN and CDR2 SVGIG (reference sequence). The CDR3 here is CAWSAAGTASLTLHF. Here the CDR3 DNA reads TGTGCCTGGAGCGCAGCGGGGACGGCCTCTCTAACCCTCCACTTT.

The chain employs TRBV30 and TRBJ1-2; the D is unclear. Trimming shortened V by 5 bases and J by 8 bases, and 24 bases separated the two germline ends. Germline-derived CDR1 and CDR2 are GTSNPN and SVGIG (reference sequence). This CDR3 spans 15 amino acids. As DNA, the CDR3 is TGTGCCTGGTCATTTTACCGGTCGCCCCTCTGGGGCTACACCTTC. It encodes CAWSFYRSPLWGYTF. Supplemented by reference TRBV30 and TRBJ1-2, the full variable domain reads SQTIHQWPATLVQPVGSPLSLECTVEGTSNPNLYWYRQAAGRGLQLLFYSVGIGQISSEVPQNLSASRPQDRQFILSSKKLLLSDSGFYLCAWSFYRSPLWGYTFGSGTRLTVV.

This chain joins TRBV6-5 and TRBJ1-1, with 7 bases aligning to TRBD1. Germline V gives CDR1 MNHEY, CDR2 SVGAGI. The CDR3 is 15 amino acids. V lost 0 bases, J lost 11 bases, and 12 bases stayed unmatched. The CDR3, as DNA: TGTGCCAGCAGTTACTCTATCAGGGGGTCTGAATCGGCTTTCTTT. Protein product: CASSYSIRGSESAFF.

This rearrangement joins TRBV6-5 to TRBJ2-7; 10 bases map to TRBD2. After removal of 6 bases from V and 10 bases from J, the junction contained 12 bases not matched to a gene. The CDR3 length is 14 residues. The V gene's germline CDR1 is MNHEY and CDR2 SVGAGI. The CDR3 nucleotides are TGTGCCAGCAGGAGCGGGAGGGCCGCTCCCGAACAGTACTTC. As protein: CASRSGRAAPEQYF.